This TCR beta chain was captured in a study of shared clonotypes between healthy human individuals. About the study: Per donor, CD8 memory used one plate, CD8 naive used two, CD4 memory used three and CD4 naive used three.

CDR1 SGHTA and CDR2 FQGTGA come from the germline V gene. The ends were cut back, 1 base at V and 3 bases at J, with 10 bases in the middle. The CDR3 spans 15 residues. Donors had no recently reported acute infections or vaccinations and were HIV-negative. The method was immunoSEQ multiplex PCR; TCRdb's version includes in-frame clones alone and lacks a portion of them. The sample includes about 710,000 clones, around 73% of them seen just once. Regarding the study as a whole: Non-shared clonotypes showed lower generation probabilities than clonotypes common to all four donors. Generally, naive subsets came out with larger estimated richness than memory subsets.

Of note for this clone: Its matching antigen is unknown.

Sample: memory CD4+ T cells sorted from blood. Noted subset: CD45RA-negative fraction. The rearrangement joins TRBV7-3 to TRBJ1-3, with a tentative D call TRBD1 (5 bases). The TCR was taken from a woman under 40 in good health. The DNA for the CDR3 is TGTGCCAGCAGCTTAATTTCCAGGGATGGAAACACCATATATTTT. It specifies CASSLISRDGNTIYF.